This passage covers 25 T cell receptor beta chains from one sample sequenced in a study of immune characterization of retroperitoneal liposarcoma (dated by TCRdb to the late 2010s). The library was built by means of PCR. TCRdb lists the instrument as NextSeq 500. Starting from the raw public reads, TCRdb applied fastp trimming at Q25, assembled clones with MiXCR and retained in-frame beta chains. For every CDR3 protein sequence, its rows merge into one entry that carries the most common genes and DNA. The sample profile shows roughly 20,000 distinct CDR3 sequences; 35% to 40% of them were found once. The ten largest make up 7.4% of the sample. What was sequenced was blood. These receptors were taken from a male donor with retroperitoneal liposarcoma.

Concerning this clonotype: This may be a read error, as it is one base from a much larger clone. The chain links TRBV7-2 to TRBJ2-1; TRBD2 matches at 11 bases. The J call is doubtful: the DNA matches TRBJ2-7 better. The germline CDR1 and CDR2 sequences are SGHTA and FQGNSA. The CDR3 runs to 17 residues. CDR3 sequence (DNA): TGTGCCAGCAGGTTCACTAGCGGGGGTACAAAAACCTACGAGCAGTACTTC. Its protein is CASRFTSGGTKTYEQYF.

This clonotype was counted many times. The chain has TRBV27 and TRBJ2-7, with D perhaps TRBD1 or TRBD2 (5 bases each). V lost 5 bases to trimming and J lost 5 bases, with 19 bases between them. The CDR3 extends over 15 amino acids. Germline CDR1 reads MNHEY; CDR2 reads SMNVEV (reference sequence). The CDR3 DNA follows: TGTGCCAGCAGTCCGGGGAATAACGGGGCGCACGAGCAGTACTTC. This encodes CASSPGNNGAHEQYF.

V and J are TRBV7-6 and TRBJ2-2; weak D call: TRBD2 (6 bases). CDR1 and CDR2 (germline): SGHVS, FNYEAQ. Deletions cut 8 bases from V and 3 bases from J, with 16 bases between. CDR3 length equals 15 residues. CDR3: CASPIGTWDTGELFF. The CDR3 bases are TGTGCCAGCCCAATCGGGACTTGGGACACCGGGGAGCTGTTTTTT.

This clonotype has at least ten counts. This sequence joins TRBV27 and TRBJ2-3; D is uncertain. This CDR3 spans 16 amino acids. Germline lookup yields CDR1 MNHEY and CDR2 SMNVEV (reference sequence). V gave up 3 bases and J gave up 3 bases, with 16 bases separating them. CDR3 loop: CASSFGRSPRTDTQYF. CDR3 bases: TGTGCCAGCAGTTTCGGTCGTTCACCGAGAACAGATACGCAGTATTTT.

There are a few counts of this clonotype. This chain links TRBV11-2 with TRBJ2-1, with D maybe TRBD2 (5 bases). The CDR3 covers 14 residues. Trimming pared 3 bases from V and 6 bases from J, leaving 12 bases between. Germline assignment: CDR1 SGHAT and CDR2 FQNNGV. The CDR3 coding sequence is TGTGCCAGCAGCTTCGTACTAGAAGGCAATGAGCAGTTCTTC. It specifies CASSFVLEGNEQFF.

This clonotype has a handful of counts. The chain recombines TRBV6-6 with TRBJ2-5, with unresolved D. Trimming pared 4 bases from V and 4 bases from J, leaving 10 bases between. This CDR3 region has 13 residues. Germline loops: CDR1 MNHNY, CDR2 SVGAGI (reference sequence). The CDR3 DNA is TGTGCCAGCAGTTGGGCGTCGGTAGAGACCCAGTACTTC. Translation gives CASSWASVETQYF.

The chain's CDR3 is CASSDRGEADTQYF. The CDR3 coding sequence is TGTGCCAGCAGTGACAGAGGGGAGGCAGATACGCAGTATTTT. The chain carries TRBV6-1 and TRBJ2-3, with D possibly being TRBD2 (6 bases). The CDR3 runs 14 residues. The germline CDR1 and CDR2 sequences are MNHNS and SASEGT. Trimming left V 3 bases short and J 4 bases short, with 11 bases between.

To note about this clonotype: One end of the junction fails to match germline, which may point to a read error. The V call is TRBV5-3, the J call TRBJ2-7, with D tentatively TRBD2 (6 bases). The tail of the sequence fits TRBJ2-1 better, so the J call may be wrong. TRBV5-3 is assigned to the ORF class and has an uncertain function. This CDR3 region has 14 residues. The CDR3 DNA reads TGTGCCAGCAGCTTGGCGGGATCCTCCTACGAGCAGTTCTTC. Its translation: CASSLAGSSYEQFF.

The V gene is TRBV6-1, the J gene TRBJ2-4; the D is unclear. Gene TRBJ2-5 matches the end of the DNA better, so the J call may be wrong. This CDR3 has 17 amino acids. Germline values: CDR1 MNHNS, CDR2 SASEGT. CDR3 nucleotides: TGTGCCAGCAGTTCCTCTGCCTTAAGGGTGCTGTCGGAGACCCAGTACTTC. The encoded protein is CASSSSALRVLSETQYF.

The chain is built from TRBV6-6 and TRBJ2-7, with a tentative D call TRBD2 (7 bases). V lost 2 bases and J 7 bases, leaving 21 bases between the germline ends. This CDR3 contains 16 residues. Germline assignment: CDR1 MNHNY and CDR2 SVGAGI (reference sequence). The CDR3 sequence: CASSYSGLGGGGEQYF. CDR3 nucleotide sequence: TGTGCCAGCAGTTACAGTGGTCTAGGGGGGGGGGGGGAGCAGTACTTC.

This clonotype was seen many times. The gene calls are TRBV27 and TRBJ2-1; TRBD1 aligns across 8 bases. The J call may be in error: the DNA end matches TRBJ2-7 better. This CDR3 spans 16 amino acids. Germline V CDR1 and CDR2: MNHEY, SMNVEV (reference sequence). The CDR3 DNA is TGTGCCAGCGTAATAACAGGGGGTATCTCCTACAATGAGCAGTACTTC. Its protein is CASVITGGISYNEQYF.

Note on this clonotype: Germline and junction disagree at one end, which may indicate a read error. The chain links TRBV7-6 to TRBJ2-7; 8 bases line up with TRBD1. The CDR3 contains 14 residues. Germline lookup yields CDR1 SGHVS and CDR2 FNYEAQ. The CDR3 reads CASRTGGLTYGQYF. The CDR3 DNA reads TGTGCCAGCAGAACAGGGGGTTTGACCTACGGGCAGTACTTC.

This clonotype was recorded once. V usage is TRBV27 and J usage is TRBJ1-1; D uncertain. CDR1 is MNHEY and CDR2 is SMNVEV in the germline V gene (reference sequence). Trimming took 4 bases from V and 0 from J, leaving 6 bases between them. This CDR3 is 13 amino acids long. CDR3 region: CASSSDVNTEAFF. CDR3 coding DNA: TGTGCCAGCAGTTCGGACGTGAACACTGAAGCTTTCTTT.

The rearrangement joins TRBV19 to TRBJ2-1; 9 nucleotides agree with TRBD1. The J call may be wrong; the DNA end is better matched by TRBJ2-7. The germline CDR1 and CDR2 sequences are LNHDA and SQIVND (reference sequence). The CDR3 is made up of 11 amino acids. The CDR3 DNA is TGTGCCAGCGGACAGGGGTACGAGCAGTACTTC. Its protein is CASGQGYEQYF.

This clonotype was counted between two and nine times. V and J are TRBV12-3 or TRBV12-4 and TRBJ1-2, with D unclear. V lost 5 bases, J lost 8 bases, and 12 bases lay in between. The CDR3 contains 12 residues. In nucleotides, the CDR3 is TGTGCCAGCAGTACCAGGCGGATCGGCTACACCTTC. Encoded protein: CASSTRRIGYTF.

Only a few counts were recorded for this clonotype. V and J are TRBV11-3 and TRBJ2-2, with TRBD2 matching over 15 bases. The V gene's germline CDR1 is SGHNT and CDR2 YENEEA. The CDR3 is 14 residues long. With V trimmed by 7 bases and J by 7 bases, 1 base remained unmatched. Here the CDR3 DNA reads TGTGCCAGCATGGGACTAGCGGGAGGCGGGGAGCTGTTTTTT. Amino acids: CASMGLAGGGELFF.

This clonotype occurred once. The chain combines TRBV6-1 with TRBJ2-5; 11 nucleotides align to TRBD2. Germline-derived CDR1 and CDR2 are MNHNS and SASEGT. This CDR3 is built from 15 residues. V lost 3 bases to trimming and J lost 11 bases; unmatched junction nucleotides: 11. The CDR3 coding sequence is TGTGCCAGCAGTGAGACTAGCGGGACTTACAATGAGCAGTACTTC. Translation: CASSETSGTYNEQYF.

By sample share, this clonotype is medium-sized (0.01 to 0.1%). The CDR3 DNA reads as TGTGCCAGCAGTTTAGAGGTAGTTGGGAGCAAGTTCTTC. It yields the protein CASSLEVVGSKFF. The J gene is TRBJ2-1, the V gene TRBV27; D is perhaps TRBD2 (5 bases). V lost 2 bases, J lost 14 bases, and 16 bases lay in between. This CDR3 is built from 13 residues. The germline V gene encodes CDR1 MNHEY and CDR2 SMNVEV (reference sequence).

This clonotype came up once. CDR3 in amino acids: CASSLTGDQPQHF. In nucleotides, the CDR3 is TGCGCCAGCAGCCTTACTGGAGATCAGCCCCAGCATTTT. The chain uses TRBV4-1 and TRBJ1-5, with D hard to call. Germline CDR1 reads MGHRA; CDR2 reads YSYEKL. V shed 4 bases and J shed 5 bases, with 9 bases lying between them. This CDR3 contains 13 residues.

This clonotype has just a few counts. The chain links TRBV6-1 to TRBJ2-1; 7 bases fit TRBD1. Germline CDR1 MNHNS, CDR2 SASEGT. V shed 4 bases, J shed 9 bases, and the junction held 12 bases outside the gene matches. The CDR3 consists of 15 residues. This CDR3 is CASSARTGMGSEQFF. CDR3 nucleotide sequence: TGTGCCAGCAGTGCGCGGACAGGTATGGGTAGTGAGCAGTTCTTC.

In nucleotides, the CDR3 is TGTGCCAGCAGTGACTGGCAGATCTACAATGAGCAGTTCTTC. Its protein is CASSDWQIYNEQFF. V gene TRBV6-1 combines with J gene TRBJ2-1; no reliable D call. The V gene lost 3 bases and the J gene lost 3 bases, with 9 bases spanning the gap. The CDR3 is 14 residues long. The germline V gene has CDR1 MNHNS and CDR2 SASEGT.

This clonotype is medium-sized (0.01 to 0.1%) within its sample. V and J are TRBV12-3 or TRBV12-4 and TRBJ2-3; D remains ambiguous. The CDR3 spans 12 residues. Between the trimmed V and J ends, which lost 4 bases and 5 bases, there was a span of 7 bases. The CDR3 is CASSWAQDTQYF. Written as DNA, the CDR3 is TGTGCCAGCAGTTGGGCCCAAGATACGCAGTATTTT.

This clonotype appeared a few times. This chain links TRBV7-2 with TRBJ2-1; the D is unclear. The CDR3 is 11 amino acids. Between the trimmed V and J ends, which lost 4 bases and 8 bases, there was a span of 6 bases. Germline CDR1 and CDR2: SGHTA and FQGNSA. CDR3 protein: CASSSRDEQFF. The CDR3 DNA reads TGTGCCAGCAGCTCTAGAGATGAGCAGTTCTTC. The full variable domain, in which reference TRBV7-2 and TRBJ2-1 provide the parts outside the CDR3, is GAGVSQSPSNKVTEKGKDVELRCDPISGHTALYWYRQSLGQGLEFLIYFQGNSAPDKSGLPSDRFSAERTGGSVSTLTIQRTQQEDSAVYLCASSSRDEQFFGPGTRLTVL.

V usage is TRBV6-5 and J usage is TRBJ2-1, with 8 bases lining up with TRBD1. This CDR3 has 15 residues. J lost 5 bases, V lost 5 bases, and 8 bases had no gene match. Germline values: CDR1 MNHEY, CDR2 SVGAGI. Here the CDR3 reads CASSIGQGRHNEQFF. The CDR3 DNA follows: TGTGCCAGCAGTATAGGACAGGGAAGGCACAATGAGCAGTTCTTC.

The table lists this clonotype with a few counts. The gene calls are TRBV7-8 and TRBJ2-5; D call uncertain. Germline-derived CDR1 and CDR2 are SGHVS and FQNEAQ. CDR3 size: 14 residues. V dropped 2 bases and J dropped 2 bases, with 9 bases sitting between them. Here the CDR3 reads CASSLSNVQETQYF. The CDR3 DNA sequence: TGTGCCAGCAGCTTATCCAACGTGCAAGAGACCCAGTACTTC.